The 12 T cell receptor beta chains below all came from one sample that was sequenced in a study of control samples from healthy donors and cancer patients. Assay used: immunoSEQ multiplex PCR; TCRdb lists only in-frame clones, some missing. The table includes around 140,000 clones, approximately 90% detected once. The sequencing sample was made of blood. The receptors were gathered from a man aged 35 to 55 in good health.

This chain connects TRBV6-5 to TRBJ1-1, with D uncertain. The CDR3 extends over 12 amino acids. Trimming stripped 6 bases from V and 2 bases from J, with 7 bases between. From germline, CDR1 is MNHEY and CDR2 SVGAGI. In DNA, the CDR3 is TGTGCCAGCAGCCCCTTCAACACTGAAGCTTTCTTT. Amino acid sequence: CASSPFNTEAFF.

The rearrangement links TRBV5-1 to TRBJ2-1; a possible D gene is TRBD2 (5 bases). CDR1 SGHRS and CDR2 YFSETQ come from the germline V gene. V lost 1 base, J lost 0 bases, and 8 bases lay in between. This CDR3 is built from 15 residues. As DNA, the CDR3 is TGCGCCAGCAGCTTGAGAGGGATCTCCTACAATGAGCAGTTCTTC. It encodes CASSLRGISYNEQFF.

The chain combines TRBV20-1 with TRBJ2-3, with 11 bases identical to TRBD1. The CDR3 spans 15 residues. Germline loops: CDR1 DFQATT, CDR2 SNEGSKA (reference sequence). With V trimmed by 3 bases and J by 6 bases, 8 bases remained unmatched. CDR3 in amino acids: CSASSAGQGEDTQYF. As DNA, the CDR3 is TGCAGTGCTAGTTCGGCGGGACAGGGGGAGGATACGCAGTATTTT.

The rearrangement joins TRBV3-1 (or the pseudogene TRBV3-2) to TRBJ2-5; TRBD2 might be the D (7 bases). The CDR3 consists of 17 residues. From germline, CDR1 is LGHDT and CDR2 YNNKEL (reference sequence). With 4 bases removed from V and 3 bases from J, the gap between germline ends came to 21 bases. CDR3 coding DNA: TGTGCCAGCAGCCGAAGATGGCTGGGGGGGGCCGAAGAGACCCAGTACTTC. This sequence encodes CASSRRWLGGAEETQYF.

The V call is TRBV2, the J call TRBJ1-1, with a weak D call TRBD1 (5 bases). CDR3 size: 14 residues. Germline V lookup: CDR1 SNHLY, CDR2 FYNNEI. Trimming shortened V by 10 bases and J by 4 bases, and 19 bases separated the two germline ends. The CDR3 loop reads CATLPASGLTEAFF. CDR3 sequence (DNA): TGTGCCACCCTCCCTGCGTCAGGGCTCACTGAAGCTTTCTTT.

The V gene is TRBV5-8, the J gene TRBJ1-5, with D possibly matching TRBD1 (5 bases). This CDR3 has 14 amino acids. The germline gives CDR1 SGHTS, CDR2 YDEGEE. V was shortened by 4 bases and J by 0 bases, with 8 bases between the two germline ends. CDR3 coding DNA: TGTGCCAGCAGCCGGGACTCTAGCAATCAGCCCCAGCATTTT. Protein: CASSRDSSNQPQHF.

This chain links TRBV3-1 (or the pseudogene TRBV3-2) with TRBJ2-3; 7 bases match TRBD1. V was clipped by 4 bases and J by 0 bases; unmatched bases: 4. The CDR3 runs 15 residues. Germline values: CDR1 LGHDT, CDR2 YNNKEL (reference sequence). This chain's CDR3 is CASSPEGASTDTQYF. CDR3 bases: TGTGCCAGCAGCCCAGAGGGGGCCAGCACAGATACGCAGTATTTT.

V and J are TRBV11-2 and TRBJ2-2; unclear D gene. The CDR3 has 11 amino acids. Trimming shortened V by 7 bases and J by 6 bases, and 6 bases separated the two germline ends. From germline, CDR1 is SGHAT and CDR2 FQNNGV. CDR3 loop: CASTTAGELFF. CDR3 coding DNA: TGTGCCAGCACAACGGCCGGGGAGCTGTTTTTT.

The chain joins TRBV5-1 to TRBJ2-3, with a weak D call TRBD2 (7 bases). Germline CDR1 reads SGHRS; CDR2 reads YFSETQ. V was trimmed by 2 bases and J by 1 base, leaving 11 bases between them. This CDR3 contains 15 residues. This CDR3 is CASSFGGPRTDTQYF. CDR3 nucleotide sequence: TGCGCCAGCAGCTTCGGGGGGCCGCGCACAGATACGCAGTATTTT.

This clone has a single count. V usage is TRBV7-2 and J usage is TRBJ2-1; the match to TRBD2 covers 9 bases. The CDR3 sequence is 16 residues long. The germline V gene has CDR1 SGHTA and CDR2 FQGNSA. The ends lost 5 bases at V and 8 bases at J; junction bases unmatched: 13. The CDR3 coding sequence is TGTGCCAGCAGCCCCAAGGGGCGGGGGGGAATGGATGAGCAGTTCTTC. Protein: CASSPKGRGGMDEQFF.

The sample holds one count of this clone. The chain combines TRBV7-9 with TRBJ1-1; TRBD1 matches at 7 bases. Germline V gene lookup returns CDR1 SEHNR and CDR2 FQNEAQ (reference sequence). Losses at the gene ends were 9 bases for V and 8 bases for J; bases not matched to a gene: 6. The CDR3 has 11 amino acids. The CDR3 DNA is TGTGCCAGTGACAGGGCAGCCGAAGCTTTCTTT. It translates to CASDRAAEAFF.

The V and J genes are TRBV10-1 and TRBJ2-7; 8 positions match TRBD1. V shed 6 bases, J shed 4 bases, and the junction held 8 bases outside the gene matches. The CDR3 has 14 amino acids. Germline assignment: CDR1 WNHNN and CDR2 SYGVQD (reference sequence). The CDR3 bases are TGCGCCAGCAGCGCAGGCCAGGGGGCTTACGAGCAGTACTTC. As protein: CASSAGQGAYEQYF.